The clone carrying this T cell receptor (beta chain) has just one count. Antigen specificity is unknown. Other DNA sequences in this sample translate to the same CDR3. The record originates from a study of vaccination effects on CD4 cells after COVID-19. Pools of viral peptides were used by the ViraFEST assay to expand antigen-specific CD4+ T cells ahead of sequencing. A 10-day culture period preceded the isolation of CD4+ T cells. On day 3 and again on day 7, half the medium was replaced with IL-2 medium. TCRdb's copy holds only in-frame clones and misses some; the assay was immunoSEQ multiplex PCR. Counted here are tens of thousands of clones, around 75% occurring once; the ten biggest clones make up 2% to 3%. In germline, CDR1 is SGHRS, CDR2 YFSETQ. Trimming removed 2 bases at V and 4 bases at J, with 9 bases between. The CDR3 has 13 residues.

This rearrangement joins TRBV5-1 to TRBJ2-5; tentative D call: TRBD1 (5 bases). Sequencing used CD4+ T cells from PBMCs cultured with HCoV-229E spike peptides, obtained before COVID-19 vaccination. This clonotype originated in a human donor who received a COVID-19 vaccine. The CDR3 spells CASSLRQGETQYF. CDR3 in DNA: TGCGCCAGCAGCTTACGGCAGGGAGAGACCCAGTACTTC.